The 2 T cell receptor beta chains given below trace back to one sample, sequenced in a study of CD8 T cell repertoires and HIV-1 epitope variants. Sequencing was performed with immunoSEQ multiplex PCR; in TCRdb, only in-frame clones are kept and a portion is missing. This table holds about 4,700 clones, 55% to 70% found once. No antigens are known for them. The sample was cultured CD8+ T cells derived from PBMCs. Source of these receptors: a male donor with HIV.

The J gene is TRBJ2-7, the V gene TRBV6-1; TRBD1 matches at 7 bases. CDR1 is MNHNS, CDR2 SASEGT, per germline. V dropped 8 bases and J dropped 2; count of bases not matched to a gene: 6. This CDR3 has 13 amino acids. The CDR3 coding sequence is TGTGCCAGCCGATCCGGGACAGCCTACGAGCAGTACTTC. Translated, it gives CASRSGTAYEQYF.

This chain links TRBV28 with TRBJ2-4, with 9 bases lining up with TRBD1. The CDR3 length is 15 residues. Trimming at V came to 8 bases and at J to 1 base, leaving 6 bases not matched to a gene. Germline lookup yields CDR1 MDHEN and CDR2 SYDVKM. The CDR3 region is CASRTGELAKNIQYF. DNA of the CDR3: TGTGCCAGCCGGACAGGGGAACTGGCCAAAAACATTCAGTACTTC. The variable domain in full, completed from reference TRBV28 and TRBJ2-4, reads DVKVTQSSRYLVKRTGEKVFLECVQDMDHENMFWYRQDPGLGLRLIYFSYDVKMKEKGDIPEGYSVSREKKERFSLILESASTNQTSMYLCASRTGELAKNIQYFGAGTRLSVL.